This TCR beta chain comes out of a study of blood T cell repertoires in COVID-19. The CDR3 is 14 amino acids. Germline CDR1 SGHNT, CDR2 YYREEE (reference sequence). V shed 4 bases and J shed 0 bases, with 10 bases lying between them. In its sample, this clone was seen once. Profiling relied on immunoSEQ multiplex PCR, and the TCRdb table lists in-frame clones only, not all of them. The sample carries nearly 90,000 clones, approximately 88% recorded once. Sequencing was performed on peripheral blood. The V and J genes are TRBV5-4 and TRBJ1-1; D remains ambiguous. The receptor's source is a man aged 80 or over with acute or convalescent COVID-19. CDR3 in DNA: TGTGCCAGCAGCCAAGATTACATGAACACTGAAGCTTTCTTT. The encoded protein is CASSQDYMNTEAFF.